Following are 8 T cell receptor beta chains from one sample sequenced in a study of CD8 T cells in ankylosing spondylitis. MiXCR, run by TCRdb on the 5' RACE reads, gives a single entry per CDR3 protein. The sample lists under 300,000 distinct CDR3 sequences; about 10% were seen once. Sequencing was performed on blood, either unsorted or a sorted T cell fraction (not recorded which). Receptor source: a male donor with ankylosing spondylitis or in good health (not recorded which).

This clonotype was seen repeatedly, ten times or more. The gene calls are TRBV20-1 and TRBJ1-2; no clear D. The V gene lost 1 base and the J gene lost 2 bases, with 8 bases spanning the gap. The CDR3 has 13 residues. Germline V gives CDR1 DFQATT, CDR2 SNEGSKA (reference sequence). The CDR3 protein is CSARVGLNYGYTF. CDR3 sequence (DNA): TGCAGTGCTAGAGTTGGGCTGAACTATGGCTACACCTTC.

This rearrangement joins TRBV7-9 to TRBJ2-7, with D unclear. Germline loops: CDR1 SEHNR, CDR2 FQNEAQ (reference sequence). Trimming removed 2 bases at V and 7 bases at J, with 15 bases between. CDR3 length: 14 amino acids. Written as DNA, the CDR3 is TGTGCCAGCAGCTTATCAACGGGTGAGAAGGAGCAGTACTTC. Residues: CASSLSTGEKEQYF.

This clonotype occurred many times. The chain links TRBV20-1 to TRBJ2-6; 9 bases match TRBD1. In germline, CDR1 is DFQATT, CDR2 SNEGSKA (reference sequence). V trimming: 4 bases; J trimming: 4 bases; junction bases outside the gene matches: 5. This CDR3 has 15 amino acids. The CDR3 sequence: CSANNRGPGANVLTF. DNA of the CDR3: TGCAGTGCTAACAACAGGGGGCCCGGGGCCAACGTCCTGACTTTC.

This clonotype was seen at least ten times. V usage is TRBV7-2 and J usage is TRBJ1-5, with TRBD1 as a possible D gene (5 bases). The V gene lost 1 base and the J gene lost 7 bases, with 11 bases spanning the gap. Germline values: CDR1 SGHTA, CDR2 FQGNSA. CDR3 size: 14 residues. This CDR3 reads CASSLVLQGQPQHF. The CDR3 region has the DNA TGTGCCAGCAGCTTAGTGCTTCAGGGCCAGCCCCAGCATTTT.

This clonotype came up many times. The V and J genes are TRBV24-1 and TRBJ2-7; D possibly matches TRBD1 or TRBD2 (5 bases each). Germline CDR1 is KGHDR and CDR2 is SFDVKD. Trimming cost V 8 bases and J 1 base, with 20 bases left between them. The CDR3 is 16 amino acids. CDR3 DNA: TGTGCCACCACCGGGCCGCTCCGGGGCTCGTCCTACGAGCAGTACTTC. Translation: CATTGPLRGSSYEQYF.

The CDR3: CASSPARNTPRKTQYF. In DNA, the CDR3 is TGTGCCAGCAGCCCGGCCCGGAACACGCCAAGAAAGACCCAGTACTTC. The chain links TRBV3-1 to TRBJ2-5; D not resolved. Germline CDR1 reads LGHDT; CDR2 reads YNNKEL (reference sequence). The V end lost 4 bases, the J end lost 6 bases, and 21 bases lay between the germline ends. The CDR3 is made up of 16 amino acids.

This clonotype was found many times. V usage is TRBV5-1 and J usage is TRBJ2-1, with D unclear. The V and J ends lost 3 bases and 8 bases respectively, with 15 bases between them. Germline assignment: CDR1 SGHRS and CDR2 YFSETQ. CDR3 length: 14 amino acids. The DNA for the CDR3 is TGCGCCAGCAGCTCCTCTGGTAGCAGCGATGAGCAGTTCTTC. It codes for CASSSSGSSDEQFF.

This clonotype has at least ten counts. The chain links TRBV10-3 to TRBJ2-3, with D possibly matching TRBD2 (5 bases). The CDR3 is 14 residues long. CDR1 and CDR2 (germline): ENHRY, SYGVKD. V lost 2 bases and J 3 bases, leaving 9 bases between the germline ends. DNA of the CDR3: TGTGCCATCAGTGAGCGGGGTGGGACAGATACGCAGTATTTT. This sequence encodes CAISERGGTDTQYF.